Given below is one T cell receptor (beta chain) in context. Across several immunoSEQ plates, the genomic DNA of each subset was split evenly. Data came from immunoSEQ multiplex PCR; TCRdb stores just in-frame clones and leaves some out. The sample contains over a million clones, roughly 75% of which appear only once. Study donors comprised healthy, HIV-negative adults devoid of recent acute infection or vaccination. The data belong to a study of shared clonotypes between healthy human individuals. The overall study: The donors, two women and a few men, were aged 18 to 49.

The CDR3 runs to 16 residues. The germline gives CDR1 SGHTA, CDR2 FQGNSA. With 1 base clipped from V and 3 bases from J, the junction kept 5 bases outside the gene matches. V usage is TRBV7-2 and J usage is TRBJ1-3, with 8 bases that match TRBD1. Sequenced input: memory CD4+ T cells sorted from blood. The subset denotes: CD45RA-negative fraction. The TCR sequence derives from a man younger than 30 in good health. Written as DNA, the CDR3 is TGTGCCAGCAGCTTAGGGACAGGGAAAGGTGGAAACACCATATATTTT. It translates to CASSLGTGKGGNTIYF. Full variable domain (missing parts from reference TRBV7-2 and TRBJ1-3): GAGVSQSPSNKVTEKGKDVELRCDPISGHTALYWYRQSLGQGLEFLIYFQGNSAPDKSGLPSDRFSAERTGGSVSTLTIQRTQQEDSAVYLCASSLGTGKGGNTIYFGEGSWLTVV.